This entry features one T cell receptor (beta chain) sequence. It lacks a known antigen. Base qualities are missing; no much larger clone stands one base away. Taken from the germline V gene, the CDR1 and CDR2 loops are KGHSH and LQKENI. V lost 2 bases and J lost 5 bases; the stretch between them is 15 bases long. From cysteine to phenylalanine, the CDR3 is 15 amino acids long. Kept here is only the CDR3 DNA, which spans 45 bases and is read in frame from base 1. Libraries were made using RACE. The run used a NextSeq 500. During library preparation, unique molecular identifiers were attached to individual cDNA molecules so that TCRs could be counted quantitatively and reproducibly. Each blood RNA sample was used to sequence both TCR alpha and TCR beta chains. Processing in the source paper ran as follows. Samples had a median of roughly 91,000 TCRs, with a range from roughly 20,000 to 690,600. V, J and CDR3 annotation of the TCR reads was carried out using the Decombinator software suite. To make PS versus PT1 abundance plots, every sample was subsampled to the same number of TCRs (28,000). Expanded TCRs were defined as absent before sensitization and observed at least eight times at the 2-week time point. Starting from the raw public reads, TCRdb applied fastp trimming at Q25, assembled clones with MiXCR and retained in-frame beta chains. All rows with the same CDR3 protein become a single entry with the most common DNA and genes. V and J calls and clone size were set by TCRdb, not the authors. This sample gives 96,000 or so distinct CDR3 sequences in total; 9.3% of them show up just once. Around 2% of the sample is in the top ten clones.

The entry originates in a study of human T cells and chemical hapten exposure (dated by TCRdb to about 2021). Broadly, across the study: For sensitization, 2% DPC in acetone was applied to a roughly 2 cm by roughly 2 cm area of upper inner arm skin. Patients additionally received weekly therapeutic DPC doses to the scalp throughout the roughly 24-week study period. Patch tests used Finn chambers with 0.01% DPC on the upper back, scored after 6 days by International Contact Dermatitis Research Group standards. Alopecia areata with under or over 50% scalp involvement, alopecia totalis and alopecia universalis were represented in the patient cohort, which was mostly female. Libraries were pooled for sequencing, and variation in per-sample TCR yields was attributed mainly to small differences in library volumes within the pool. Peripheral blood TCR repertoire changes were tracked in vivo in alopecia patients during primary and secondary sensitization to the hapten diphenylcyclopropenone (DPC). Blood samples were taken from patients before sensitization (week 0) and at 2, 6 and about 24 weeks after DPC sensitization. Roughly 30 alopecia patients provided blood for TCR sequencing at one to four time points (pre-sensitization, 2, 6 and 24 weeks).

Taken with the paper, the label for time point translates to: patch test 2, 6 weeks after DPC sensitization. The treatment or condition label for this specimen denotes: therapeutic diphenylcyclopropenone sensitization with weekly scalp DPC. At each patch-test visit, blood was drawn before the patch test was applied. To be eligible, patients had to be aged 18 to 70, diagnosed with alopecia and judged suitable for DPC therapy, while pregnant patients were excluded. Total RNA was isolated from unfractionated whole blood collected in Tempus Blood RNA tubes. The paper as a whole reports these results and caveats: After repeated subsampling, changes were observed in the strength of the expansion versus patch-test correlation and in the threshold at which the correlation became significant. A positive correlation was found between the number of PT1 expanded TCRs and patch test score, with significance reached at thresholds 8, 16 and 32 but not 4. The number of TCRs above 1 in 1000 frequency did not change with DPC sensitization; there was no evidence of global repertoire structure alterations. Expanded TCRs formed significantly more large CDR3 similarity clusters than pre-sensitization or healthy control sets, consistent with antigen-driven responses. Alopecia, a presumed autoimmune disease, was present in all patients, so the immune response of the patients might differ from that of healthy individuals.

The source of this sequence is a middle-aged woman with alopecia areata. Some clones in this sample may be carry-over from other donors' samples. Sequenced material: whole blood, taken in connection with sensitization to the hapten diphenylcyclopropenone (DPC). This chain joins TRBV18 to TRBJ1-1, and perhaps TRBD1 as D gene, on 5 matching bases. The DNA sequence is TGTGCCAGCTCACCAGACGACAGAATCGGGACTGAAGCTTTCTTT. It specifies CASSPDDRIGTEAFF.